Listed here is a single T cell receptor beta chain. The antigen remains undetermined. The CDR3 spans 14 residues. J lost 8 bases, V lost 6 bases, and 4 bases had no gene match. This sample was taken from a study of blood T cells in healthy people across ages. Study conclusions and caveats: Among long-lived donors, naive CD4+ cells were more numerous and diversity higher than in aged donors.

The donors, aged roughly 6 to 95, were healthy Caucasians from Russia. Alongside a J-beta primer mix, a sample-barcoded 5' primer served in a second PCR lasting about 7 to 12 cycles. TCRdb redid the calling of the 5' RACE reads with MiXCR, one entry per CDR3 protein. The repertoire has about 1.8 million distinct CDR3 sequences, just under 50% of them found once; the top ten carry more than 2%. The TCR was taken from a middle-aged woman in good health. The sequencing sample was made of blood. The rearrangement uses TRBV12-3 or TRBV12-4 and TRBJ1-6; 10 bases align to TRBD1. This CDR3 reads CASRGQGIDSPLHF. CDR3 sequence (DNA): TGTGCCAGCAGGGGACAGGGGATTGATTCACCCCTCCACTTT.